The 8 T cell receptor beta chains listed next were all sequenced from one sample in a study of OX40 agonist ivuxolimab in advanced cancers. The data were produced by immunoSEQ multiplex PCR, yet TCRdb's version contains in-frame clones alone and is incomplete. The sample lists roughly 100,000 clones, approximately 90% occurring once. This material consisted of CD4+ or CD8+ T cells sorted from blood, taken in a trial of the OX40 agonist ivuxolimab. The receptors originated from an adult with an advanced solid tumor such as melanoma, head and neck, liver or kidney cancer.

The chain has TRBV29-1 and TRBJ2-7; the match to TRBD1 covers 7 bases. Germline assignment: CDR1 SQVTM and CDR2 ANQGSEA. The CDR3 has 13 amino acids. Trimming took 4 bases from V and 3 from J; bases not matched to a gene: 6. DNA for the CDR3: TGCAGCGTTGTTCTGGACAGGCGCTACGAGCAGTACTTC. It codes for CSVVLDRRYEQYF.

As to this clone: The junction differs from germline at one of its ends, possibly a read error. This rearrangement joins TRBV5-6 to TRBJ2-3; 8 nucleotides match TRBD1. Germline-derived CDR1 and CDR2 are SGHDT and YYEEEE. The CDR3 runs to 13 residues. The CDR3 DNA follows: TGTGCCAGCAGCGCCACCGGGACAGGAGCCCTTATATTT. Its translation: CASSATGTGALIF.

V gene TRBV27 combines with J gene TRBJ2-7, with D perhaps matching TRBD2 (6 bases). Deletions cut 7 bases from V and 8 bases from J, with 18 bases between. Germline lookup yields CDR1 MNHEY and CDR2 SMNVEV (reference sequence). The CDR3 is 13 amino acids. The CDR3 is CASNSPGLPKQYF. The CDR3 nucleotides read TGTGCCAGCAATTCCCCGGGACTTCCGAAGCAGTACTTC.

The chain carries TRBV7-3 and TRBJ2-3, with D perhaps TRBD2 (6 bases). Trimming removed 5 bases at V and 2 bases at J, with 14 bases between. There are 15 residues in the CDR3. CDR1 is SGHTA, CDR2 FQGTGA, per germline. The CDR3 DNA reads as TGTGCCAGCAGCGACAAGGGACTTTCCACAGATACGCAGTATTTT. The encoded protein is CASSDKGLSTDTQYF.

V usage is TRBV18 and J usage is TRBJ2-4; tentatively, D is TRBD2 (5 bases). V lost 0 bases to trimming and J lost 0 bases, with 6 bases between them. The germline V gene has CDR1 KGHSH and CDR2 LQKENI. The CDR3 loop spans 15 amino acids. The DNA for the CDR3 is TGTGCCAGCTCACCACCGGCGGGAGCCAAAAACATTCAGTACTTC. It is translated as CASSPPAGAKNIQYF.

J is TRBJ2-5 and V is TRBV5-1, with TRBD2 matching 12 bases. The germline CDR1 and CDR2 sequences are SGHRS and YFSETQ. V lost 4 bases and J lost 3; bases outside the gene matches: 4. The CDR3 has 15 residues. The CDR3 DNA reads as TGCGCCAGCAGCCTAGCGGGAGGGCCAGAAGAGACCCAGTACTTC. Its translation: CASSLAGGPEETQYF.

The chain joins TRBV28 to TRBJ2-7, with TRBD1 matching over 10 bases. This CDR3 contains 15 residues. V lost 6 bases and J lost 2; bases outside the gene matches: 7. Germline V gene data show CDR1 as MDHEN and CDR2 as SYDVKM. The CDR3 loop is CASSPGQGVTYEQYF. CDR3 nucleotide sequence: TGTGCCAGCAGCCCCGGACAGGGGGTAACCTACGAGCAGTACTTC.

Points on this clone: In the same sample, other DNA sequences code for this CDR3. The genes are TRBV30 and TRBJ2-7; the match to TRBD2 covers 8 bases. There are 13 residues in the CDR3. Germline values: CDR1 GTSNPN, CDR2 SVGIG (reference sequence). Germline trimming cut 4 bases from V and 0 bases from J; bases unmatched to any gene: 2. The CDR3 DNA is TGTGCCTGGACCAGCGGGAGCTCCTACGAGCAGTACTTC. Its translation: CAWTSGSSYEQYF.